Listed below are T cell receptor beta chains from one sample, sequenced in a study of OX40 agonist ivuxolimab in advanced cancers. Repertoires were generated with immunoSEQ multiplex PCR, while TCRdb's copy carries only in-frame clones and drops some. The top ten clones hold under 0.4% of a sample with around 150,000 clones, roughly 92% of them seen once. Here the sequenced sample was CD4+ or CD8+ T cells sorted from blood, taken in a trial of the OX40 agonist ivuxolimab. Every receptor here comes from an adult with an advanced solid tumor such as melanoma, head and neck, liver or kidney cancer. CDR3s include the opening cysteine and the closing phenylalanine or tryptophan. Each record gives: CDR3 protein, V gene, clone size, D gene, J gene. A D gene is named only where the DNA matches it firmly. Expanded clones are given a class, and other clones once, few, many or no size at all.

CDR3 protein: CASGRAGTGGSPLHF
V gene: TRBV12-5
clone size: .
D gene: TRBD1
J gene: TRBJ1-6

CDR3 protein: CATARNSYNEQFF
V gene: TRBV15
clone size: .
D gene: .
J gene: TRBJ2-1

CDR3 protein: CASSPLTLGQGADGYTF
V gene: TRBV28
clone size: .
D gene: TRBD1
J gene: TRBJ1-2

CDR3 protein: CASSQPGGSSRDTIYF
V gene: TRBV7-6
clone size: .
D gene: TRBD1
J gene: TRBJ1-3

CDR3 protein: CSVEGSSATARDTQYF
V gene: TRBV29-1
clone size: once
D gene: .
J gene: TRBJ2-3

CDR3 protein: CASSLAPGQLNTEAFF
V gene: TRBV7-6
clone size: .
D gene: .
J gene: TRBJ1-1

CDR3 protein: CATALGGPLSGANVLTF
V gene: TRBV18
clone size: .
D gene: .
J gene: TRBJ2-6

CDR3 protein: CASSLTTGANTEAFF
V gene: TRBV4-1
clone size: .
D gene: .
J gene: TRBJ1-1

CDR3 protein: CASQTGTDTQYF
V gene: TRBV6-5
clone size: .
D gene: .
J gene: TRBJ2-3

CDR3 protein: CASTSAGTEAFF
V gene: TRBV6-5
clone size: .
D gene: .
J gene: TRBJ1-1

CDR3 protein: CASSFTAGGAWEQFF
V gene: TRBV11-3
clone size: .
D gene: TRBD2
J gene: TRBJ2-1

CDR3 protein: CASSLAVRTGELFF
V gene: TRBV7-8
clone size: .
D gene: .
J gene: TRBJ2-2

CDR3 protein: CASGQSGGNEKLFF
V gene: TRBV19
clone size: .
D gene: TRBD1
J gene: TRBJ1-4

CDR3 protein: CASSLARQSGKEQFF
V gene: TRBV7-2
clone size: .
D gene: .
J gene: TRBJ2-1

CDR3 protein: CASSPRQGNTQYF
V gene: TRBV11-3
clone size: .
D gene: TRBD1
J gene: TRBJ2-3

CDR3 protein: CASSPAAGGTYGYTF
V gene: TRBV18
clone size: .
D gene: .
J gene: TRBJ1-2

CDR3 protein: CSVGGGGTGELFF
V gene: TRBV29-1
clone size: .
D gene: .
J gene: TRBJ2-2

CDR3 protein: CASSYSGSRRYEQYF
V gene: TRBV28
clone size: .
D gene: TRBD2
J gene: TRBJ2-7

CDR3 protein: CASTRVRDTGELFF
V gene: TRBV2
clone size: .
D gene: .
J gene: TRBJ2-2

CDR3 protein: CASSDSRLGGYTF
V gene: TRBV6-4
clone size: .
D gene: .
J gene: TRBJ1-2

CDR3 protein: CSAFDRGGYTF
V gene: TRBV29-1
clone size: .
D gene: TRBD1
J gene: TRBJ1-2

CDR3 protein: CASSELQGNGSPLHF
V gene: TRBV9
clone size: .
D gene: TRBD1
J gene: TRBJ1-6

CDR3 protein: CASSLVGSNVEGYTF
V gene: TRBV5-6
clone size: .
D gene: .
J gene: TRBJ1-2

CDR3 protein: CAWSMALNQPQHF
V gene: TRBV30
clone size: .
D gene: .
J gene: TRBJ1-5

CDR3 protein: CASSHSGRQSSYNEQFF
V gene: TRBV7-3
clone size: .
D gene: TRBD2
J gene: TRBJ2-1

CDR3 protein: CASSEPGAYGYTF
V gene: TRBV5-1
clone size: .
D gene: .
J gene: TRBJ1-2

CDR3 protein: CASSASMNYGYTF
V gene: TRBV2
clone size: .
D gene: .
J gene: TRBJ1-2

CDR3 protein: CASSREVTQPQHF
V gene: TRBV18
clone size: .
D gene: .
J gene: TRBJ1-5

CDR3 protein: CASRTLAGYNEQFF
V gene: TRBV27
clone size: .
D gene: TRBD2
J gene: TRBJ2-1

CDR3 protein: CASSAWTGSSYEQYF
V gene: TRBV9
clone size: .
D gene: TRBD1
J gene: TRBJ2-7

CDR3 protein: CASSPPGAAGGYNEQFF
V gene: TRBV18
clone size: .
D gene: TRBD2
J gene: TRBJ2-1

CDR3 protein: CASSLSSLDWELFF
V gene: TRBV11-2
clone size: .
D gene: .
J gene: TRBJ2-2

CDR3 protein: CASSLVTGLSKNIQYF
V gene: TRBV5-1
clone size: .
D gene: .
J gene: TRBJ2-4

CDR3 protein: CASSYSGHTEAFF
V gene: TRBV6-5
clone size: once
D gene: .
J gene: TRBJ1-1